Reported below is one TCR beta chain. The data were obtained in a study of Ad26.COV2.S vaccination and SARS-CoV-2 variants. This sample's treatment: about 20 received Ad26.COV2.S at low or high dose, single or two shots; about 5 received placebo; per-sample allocation not given. Day 63 following the first vaccine or placebo injection was when the samples were taken. Germline values: CDR1 MDHEN, CDR2 SYDVKM. CDR3 length equals 16 residues. V shed 7 bases and J 0 bases; nucleotides not matched to a gene: 8. Clones were read by immunoSEQ multiplex PCR, and TCRdb kept only the in-frame ones, dropping some. The table includes 200,000 to 250,000 clones, 70% to 90% detected once.

This chain links TRBV28 with TRBJ2-1, with 8 bases aligning to TRBD2. The specimen comprised peripheral blood, sampled in a trial of Ad26.COV2.S vaccine versus placebo. The sequence was collected from a person aged 18-65 years who received the Ad26.COV2.S COVID-19 vaccine or a placebo. CDR3 in DNA: TGTGCCAGCACCGATCCCGGGACTAGCTCCTACAATGAGCAGTTCTTC. It encodes CASTDPGTSSYNEQFF.